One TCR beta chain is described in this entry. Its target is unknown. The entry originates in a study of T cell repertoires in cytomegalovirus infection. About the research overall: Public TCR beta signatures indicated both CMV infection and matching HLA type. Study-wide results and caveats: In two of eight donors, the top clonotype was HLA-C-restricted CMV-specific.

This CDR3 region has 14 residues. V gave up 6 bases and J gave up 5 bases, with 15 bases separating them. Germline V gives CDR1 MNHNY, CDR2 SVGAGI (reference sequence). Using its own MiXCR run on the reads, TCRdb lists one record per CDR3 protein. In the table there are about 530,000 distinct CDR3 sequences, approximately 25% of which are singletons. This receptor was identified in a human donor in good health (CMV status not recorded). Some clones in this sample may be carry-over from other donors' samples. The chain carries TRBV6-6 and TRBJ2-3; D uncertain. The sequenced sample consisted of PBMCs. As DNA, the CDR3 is TGTGCCAGCAGCCCCCGGGTAGAAGTAGATACGCAGTATTTT. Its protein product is CASSPRVEVDTQYF.